This TCR beta chain was obtained from a study of blood T cell repertoires in COVID-19. In the study overall: Donors in the United States, Italy and Spain gave samples during acute or convalescent COVID-19. From T cells, B-cell-depleted T cells, or PBMCs came the material, which was cDNA or gDNA.

Under the authors' procedure: Counts of nucleated cells, estimated from reference gene primer amplification, were obtained. Assay: immunoSEQ multiplex PCR; the TCRdb copy retains only in-frame clones and omits some. V, J and clone size are taken as reported in that table, and D and trimming were inferred from the DNA itself. The sample yields around 130,000 clones, around 84% seen once. Clinical history as reported by participants underpinned cohort assignment. CDR1 is LNHDA, CDR2 SQIVND, per germline (reference sequence). The CDR3 is made up of 16 amino acids. V was clipped by 4 bases and J by 1 base; unmatched bases: 7.

The chain has TRBV19 and TRBJ1-1; 9 positions match TRBD1. The receptor comes from a man in his forties with acute COVID-19. The sample was PBMCs or T cells enriched from blood (not recorded which). CDR3 protein: CASSTRDRASNTEAFF. CDR3 sequence (DNA): TGTGCCAGTAGTACCCGGGACAGGGCATCGAACACTGAAGCTTTCTTT.